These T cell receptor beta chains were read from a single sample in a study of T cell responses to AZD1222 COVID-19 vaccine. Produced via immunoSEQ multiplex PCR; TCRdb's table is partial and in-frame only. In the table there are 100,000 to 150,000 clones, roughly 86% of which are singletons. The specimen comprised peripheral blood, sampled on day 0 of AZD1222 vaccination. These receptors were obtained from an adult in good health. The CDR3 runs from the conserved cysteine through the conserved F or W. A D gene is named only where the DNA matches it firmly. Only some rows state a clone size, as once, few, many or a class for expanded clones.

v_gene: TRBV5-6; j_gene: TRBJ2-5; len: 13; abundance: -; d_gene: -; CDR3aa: CASSLWPQETQYF; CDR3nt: TGTGCCAGCAGCTTATGGCCCCAAGAGACCCAGTACTTC
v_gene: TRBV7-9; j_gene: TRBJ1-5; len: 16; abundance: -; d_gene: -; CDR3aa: CASSLGVGAGNQPQHF; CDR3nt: TGTGCCAGCAGCTTAGGAGTAGGGGCGGGGAATCAGCCCCAGCATTTT
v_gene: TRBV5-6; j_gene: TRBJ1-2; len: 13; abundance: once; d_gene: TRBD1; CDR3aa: CASSQWTGNGYTF; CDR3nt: TGTGCCAGCAGCCAGTGGACAGGGAATGGCTACACCTTC
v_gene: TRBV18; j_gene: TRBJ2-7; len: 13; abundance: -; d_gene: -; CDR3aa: CASSLTSGYEQYF; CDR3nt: TGTGCCAGCAGCCTTACGTCGGGTTACGAGCAGTACTTC
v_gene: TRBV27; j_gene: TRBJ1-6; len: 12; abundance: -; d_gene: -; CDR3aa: CASSFYNSPLHF; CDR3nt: TGTGCCAGCAGTTTCTATAATTCACCCCTCCACTTT
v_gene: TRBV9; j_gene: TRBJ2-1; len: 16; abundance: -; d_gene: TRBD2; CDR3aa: CASSVEAGGLYNEQFF; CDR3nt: TGTGCCAGCAGCGTAGAGGCGGGGGGCTTGTACAATGAGCAGTTCTTC
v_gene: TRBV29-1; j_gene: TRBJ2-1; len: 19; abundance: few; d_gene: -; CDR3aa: CSVRGLVTVGGRGSNEQFF; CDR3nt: TGCAGCGTGCGAGGCCTAGTGACAGTTGGGGGCCGAGGGAGCAATGAGCAGTTCTTC
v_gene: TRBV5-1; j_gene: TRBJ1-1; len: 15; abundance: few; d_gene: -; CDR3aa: CASSETGISDTEAFF; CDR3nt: TGCGCCAGCAGCGAAACAGGGATCTCTGACACTGAAGCTTTCTTT
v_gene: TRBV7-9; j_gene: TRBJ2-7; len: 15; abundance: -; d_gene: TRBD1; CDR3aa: CASTTTGTGIYEQYF; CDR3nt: TGTGCCAGCACTACAACCGGGACAGGGATCTACGAGCAGTACTTC
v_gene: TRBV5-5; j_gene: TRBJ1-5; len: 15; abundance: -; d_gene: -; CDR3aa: CASSLASSFGQPQHF; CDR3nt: TGTGCCAGCAGCTTGGCATCCTCCTTTGGACAGCCCCAGCATTTT
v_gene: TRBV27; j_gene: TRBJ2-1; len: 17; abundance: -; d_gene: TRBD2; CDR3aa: CASSFSRGLAYDNEQFF; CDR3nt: TGTGCCAGCAGTTTCTCTAGAGGACTAGCGTATGACAATGAGCAGTTCTTC
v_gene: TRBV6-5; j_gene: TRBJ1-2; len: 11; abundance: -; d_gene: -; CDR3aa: CASRAALGYTF; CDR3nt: TGTGCCAGCAGGGCAGCTCTTGGCTACACCTTC
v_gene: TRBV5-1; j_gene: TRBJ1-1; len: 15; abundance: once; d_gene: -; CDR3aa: CASTQQPGQLTQAFF; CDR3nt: TGCGCCAGCACTCAACAACCCGGACAGTTGACCCAGGCTTTCTTT
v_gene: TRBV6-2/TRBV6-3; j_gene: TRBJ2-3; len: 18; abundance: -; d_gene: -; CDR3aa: CASSFSTRLGVLTDTQYF; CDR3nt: TGTGCCAGCAGTTTCTCCACCCGGCTCGGAGTACTCACAGATACGCAGTATTTT
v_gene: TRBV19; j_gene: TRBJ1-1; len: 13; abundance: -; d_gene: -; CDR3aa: CASSMRGNTEAFF; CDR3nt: TGTGCCAGTAGTATGCGGGGGAACACTGAAGCTTTCTTT
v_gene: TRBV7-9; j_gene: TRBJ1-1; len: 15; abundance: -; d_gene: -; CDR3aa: CASSLAGLQAGEAFF; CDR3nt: TGTGCCAGCAGCTTAGCAGGACTCCAGGCAGGTGAAGCTTTCTTT
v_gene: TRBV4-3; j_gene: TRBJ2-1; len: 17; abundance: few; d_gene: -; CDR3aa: CASSQDPGASSYNEQFF; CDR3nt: TGCGCCAGCAGCCAAGACCCAGGGGCCAGCTCCTACAATGAGCAGTTCTTC
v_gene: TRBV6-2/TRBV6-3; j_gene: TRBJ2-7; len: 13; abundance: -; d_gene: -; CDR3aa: CASSSLVGYEQYF; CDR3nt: TGTGCCAGCAGTTCCCTGGTCGGCTACGAGCAGTACTTC
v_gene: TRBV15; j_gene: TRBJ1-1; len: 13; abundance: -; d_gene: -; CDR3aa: CATSRDYPGEAFF; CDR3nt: TGTGCCACCAGCAGAGATTACCCCGGGGAAGCTTTCTTT
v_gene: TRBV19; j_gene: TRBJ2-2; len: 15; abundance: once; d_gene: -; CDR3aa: CASSILAGTTGELFF; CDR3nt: TGTGCCAGTAGTATATTGGCAGGGACCACCGGGGAGCTGTTTTTT
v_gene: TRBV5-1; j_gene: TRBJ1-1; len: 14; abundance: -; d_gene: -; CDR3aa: CASSLTAANTEAFF; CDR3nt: TGCGCCAGCAGCTTGACGGCAGCGAACACTGAAGCTTTCTTT
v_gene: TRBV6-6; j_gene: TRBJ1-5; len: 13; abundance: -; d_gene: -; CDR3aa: CASERGGNQPQHF; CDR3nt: TGTGCCAGCGAAAGGGGGGGTAACCAGCCCCAGCATTTT
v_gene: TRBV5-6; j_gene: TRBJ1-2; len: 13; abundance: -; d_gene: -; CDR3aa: CASSLAGPGGYTF; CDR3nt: TGTGCCAGCAGCTTGGCCGGTCCGGGTGGCTACACCTTC
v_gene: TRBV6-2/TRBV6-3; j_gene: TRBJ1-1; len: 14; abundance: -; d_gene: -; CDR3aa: CASSSAGMNTEAFF; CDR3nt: TGTGCCAGCAGTTCGGCAGGAATGAACACTGAAGCTTTCTTT
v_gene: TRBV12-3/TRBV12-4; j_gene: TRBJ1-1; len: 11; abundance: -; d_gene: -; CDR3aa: CASRRGGQAFF; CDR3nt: TGTGCCAGCAGGCGGGGGGGGCAAGCTTTCTTT
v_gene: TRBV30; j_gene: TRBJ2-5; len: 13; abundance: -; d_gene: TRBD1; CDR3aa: CAHTGSGGETQYF; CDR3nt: TGTGCCCATACAGGGTCAGGGGGAGAGACCCAGTACTTC
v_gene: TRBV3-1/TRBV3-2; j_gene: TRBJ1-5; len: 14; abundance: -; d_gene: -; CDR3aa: CASSQDYSNQPQHF; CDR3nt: TGTGCCAGCAGCCAAGATTATAGCAATCAGCCCCAGCATTTT
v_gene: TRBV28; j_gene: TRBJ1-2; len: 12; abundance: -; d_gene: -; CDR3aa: CASRSGGEGYTF; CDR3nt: TGTGCCAGCCGTTCCGGGGGAGAAGGCTACACCTTC
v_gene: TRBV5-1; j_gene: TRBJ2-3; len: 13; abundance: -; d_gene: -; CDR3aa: CASSLIRADTQYF; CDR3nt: TGCGCCAGCAGCTTGATCCGGGCAGATACGCAGTATTTT